The clone carrying this T cell receptor beta chain was observed once. The source of the sample is a study of blood T cell repertoires in COVID-19. Sequencing was performed with immunoSEQ multiplex PCR; in TCRdb, only in-frame clones are kept and a portion is missing. This sample has fewer than 700,000 clones, with less than 90% found just once. Germline loops: CDR1 SGHAT, CDR2 FQNNGV. The CDR3 is 13 amino acids. Trimming left V 1 base short and J 3 bases short, with 7 bases between. Specimen: peripheral blood. The sequence was collected from a woman aged 50 to 60 with COVID-19, enrolled during active disease. The rearrangement links TRBV11-2 to TRBJ2-7; the D gene is possibly TRBD2 (5 bases). The CDR3 spells CASSLVGGYEQYF. The CDR3 DNA reads TGTGCCAGCAGCTTAGTTGGAGGCTACGAGCAGTACTTC.